This record covers a single T cell receptor beta chain. Only in-frame clones appear in the TCRdb table, and some are missing; sequencing was by immunoSEQ multiplex PCR. Among some 100,000 clones, more than 80% were seen once, and the ten largest hold around 1.2%. This specimen comes from a study of T cell changes during pregnancy in multiple sclerosis. This clonotype was sampled from a female donor with multiple sclerosis, enrolled in a pregnancy study. This specimen was peripheral blood, taken in the second trimester of pregnancy.

CDR3 nucleotides: TGTGCCAGCAGCGTAGCTGGCGGTGTTGGGTCCTACAATGAGCAGTTCTTC. Encoded protein: CASSVAGGVGSYNEQFF. The rearrangement joins TRBV9 to TRBJ2-1; D is unclear. V lost 0 bases and J lost 1, with 14 bases in between. This CDR3 has 17 amino acids. Germline V gene lookup returns CDR1 SGDLS and CDR2 YYNGEE.